One and the same sample provided the 21 T cell receptor beta chains below, sequenced in a study of T cell responses to AZD1222 COVID-19 vaccine. Produced via immunoSEQ multiplex PCR; TCRdb's table is partial and in-frame only. The sample lists some 140,000 clones, roughly 90% occurring once. The specimen was peripheral blood, collected on day 0 of AZD1222 vaccination. The receptors were gathered from an adult in good health.

The chain has TRBV27 and TRBJ1-1; a possible D gene is TRBD1 (5 bases). Trimming pared 3 bases from V and 6 bases from J, leaving 14 bases between. Germline V gene lookup returns CDR1 MNHEY and CDR2 SMNVEV (reference sequence). The CDR3 contains 14 residues. CDR3 residues: CASSLGYRGSEAFF. For the CDR3, the DNA is TGTGCCAGCAGTTTGGGGTACCGGGGCTCTGAAGCTTTCTTT.

The chain carries TRBV27 and TRBJ2-3, with 8 bases that match TRBD2. CDR3 length: 20 residues. V gave up 6 bases and J gave up 5 bases; unmatched junction bases: 25. CDR1 MNHEY and CDR2 SMNVEV come from the germline V gene (reference sequence). CDR3 DNA sequence: TGTGCCAGCAGCCCGTCCCTTTGGTTCGCAGCGGGAGCTGAGGTAGATACGCAGTATTTT. Its translation: CASSPSLWFAAGAEVDTQYF.

This sequence joins TRBV5-1 and TRBJ2-3, with no clear D. This CDR3 is built from 12 residues. V lost 3 bases and J lost 2, with 4 bases in between. Germline-derived CDR1 and CDR2 are SGHRS and YFSETQ. CDR3: CASSWDTDTQYF. As DNA, the CDR3 is TGCGCCAGCAGCTGGGACACAGATACGCAGTATTTT.

This rearrangement joins TRBV5-5 to TRBJ2-7; the D gene could be TRBD1 or TRBD2 (5 bases each). V dropped 4 bases and J dropped 4 bases, with 12 bases sitting between them. From germline, CDR1 is SGHKS and CDR2 YYEKEE (reference sequence). The CDR3 consists of 13 residues. The CDR3 loop is CASSTIGTYEQYF. The CDR3 DNA reads as TGTGCCAGCAGCACTATAGGGACGTACGAGCAGTACTTC.

The J gene is TRBJ1-1, the V gene TRBV6-5; D is uncertain. Germline V gene lookup returns CDR1 MNHEY and CDR2 SVGAGI. The CDR3 is 14 residues long. Trimming cost V 4 bases and J 5 bases, with 14 bases left between them. The CDR3 region has the DNA TGTGCCAGCAGTTCGACAACTAGTGATACTGAAGCTTTCTTT. Translating gives CASSSTTSDTEAFF.

This sequence joins TRBV6-5 and TRBJ1-1; TRBD1 matches at 8 bases. In germline, CDR1 is MNHEY, CDR2 SVGAGI. J was trimmed by 4 bases and V by 8 bases; bases with no gene match: 9. The CDR3 runs 14 residues. The CDR3 sequence is CASRARTGTTEAFF. For the CDR3, the DNA is TGTGCCAGCCGCGCCCGGACAGGGACCACTGAAGCTTTCTTT.

The rearrangement uses TRBV28 and TRBJ2-7; TRBD2 agrees at 11 bases. This CDR3 has 16 amino acids. The germline V gene has CDR1 MDHEN and CDR2 SYDVKM. With 1 base clipped from V and 2 bases from J, the junction kept 4 bases outside the gene matches. The CDR3 is CASSLSPLAGAYEQYF. Here the CDR3 DNA reads TGTGCCAGCAGTTTATCCCCACTAGCGGGGGCCTACGAGCAGTACTTC.

This clone was picked up one time. The chain links TRBV11-3 to TRBJ2-7, with D uncertain. Germline V gives CDR1 SGHNT, CDR2 YENEEA. Trimming took off 4 bases at V and 0 bases at J, with 7 bases between the two ends. The CDR3 loop spans 13 amino acids. CDR3 loop: CASSSHFSYEQYF. The CDR3 DNA reads as TGTGCCAGCAGCTCCCATTTCTCCTACGAGCAGTACTTC.

This clone was counted between two and nine times. The rearrangement links TRBV19 to TRBJ2-5, with 13 bases aligning to TRBD2. Germline CDR1 reads LNHDA; CDR2 reads SQIVND (reference sequence). The J segment lost 5 bases and the V segment lost 2 bases, leaving 5 bases of the junction unmatched. The CDR3 is 16 amino acids. CDR3 protein: CASSIRLAGGGETQYF. CDR3 nucleotide sequence: TGTGCCAGTAGTATACGACTAGCGGGAGGAGGGGAGACCCAGTACTTC. Looking up the rest from reference TRBV19 and TRBJ2-5 gives the full variable domain: DGGITQSPKYLFRKEGQNVTLSCEQNLNHDAMYWYRQDPGQGLRLIYYSQIVNDFQKGDIAEGYSVSREKKESFPLTVTSAQKNPTAFYLCASSIRLAGGGETQYFGPGTRLLVL.

J is TRBJ1-3 and V is TRBV15; D is undetermined. V lost 0 bases to trimming and J lost 14 bases, with 14 bases between them. The CDR3 covers 13 residues. CDR1 is LNHNV, CDR2 YYDKDF, per germline (reference sequence). CDR3 nucleotides: TGTGCCACCAGCAGAGATTTGGAGAGAATGCTATATTTT. Encoded protein: CATSRDLERMLYF.

The chain links TRBV7-8 to TRBJ1-1; D might be TRBD1 (5 bases). This CDR3 has 15 amino acids. Between the trimmed V and J ends, which lost 6 bases and 5 bases, there was a span of 19 bases. Germline lookup yields CDR1 SGHVS and CDR2 FQNEAQ. The CDR3 bases are TGTGCCAGCAGGGTGGCGCGGGGGAGTGGGACTGAAGCTTTCTTT. This translates into CASRVARGSGTEAFF.

The rearrangement uses TRBV4-3 and TRBJ1-2; D unresolved. From germline, CDR1 is LGHNA and CDR2 YSLEER. Trimming shortened V by 0 bases and J by 4 bases, and 9 bases separated the two germline ends. The CDR3 extends over 14 amino acids. The CDR3: CASSQDPAGYGYTF. The DNA for the CDR3 is TGCGCCAGCAGCCAAGATCCAGCTGGCTATGGCTACACCTTC.

The gene calls are TRBV3-1 (or the pseudogene TRBV3-2) and TRBJ1-5; the D is unclear. The CDR3 has 14 residues. Deletions cut 4 bases from V and 7 bases from J, with 14 bases between. From germline, CDR1 is LGHDT and CDR2 YNNKEL (reference sequence). CDR3 coding DNA: TGTGCCAGCAGCCTTGGGCTACGAGGGCAGCCCCAGCATTTT. Protein: CASSLGLRGQPQHF.

The chain combines TRBV5-1 with TRBJ2-7; the D is unclear. CDR1 SGHRS and CDR2 YFSETQ come from the germline V gene. Trimming pared 2 bases from V and 4 bases from J, leaving 10 bases between. The CDR3 is 13 residues long. As DNA, the CDR3 is TGCGCCAGCAGCTTTAACAGCTTATACGAGCAGTACTTC. Translated, it gives CASSFNSLYEQYF.

This clone was seen just once. The V gene is TRBV15, the J gene TRBJ2-7, with D maybe TRBD2 (6 bases). V was trimmed by 3 bases and J by 2 bases, leaving 17 bases between them. Per the germline V gene, CDR1 is LNHNV and CDR2 is YYDKDF (reference sequence). The CDR3 extends over 16 amino acids. DNA of the CDR3: TGTGCCACCAGCAGGGAGGGAACCGACAGTACCTACGAGCAGTACTTC. Translated: CATSREGTDSTYEQYF.

The chain is built from TRBV19 and TRBJ1-1; maybe TRBD1 (5 bases). Germline CDR1 reads LNHDA; CDR2 reads SQIVND (reference sequence). Trimming cost V 2 bases and J 11 bases, with 12 bases left between them. There are 12 residues in the CDR3. The CDR3: CASSISGGSAFF. The DNA for the CDR3 is TGTGCCAGTAGTATAAGTGGGGGGTCGGCTTTCTTT. The full variable domain, with the rest looked up from reference TRBV19 and TRBJ1-1, is DGGITQSPKYLFRKEGQNVTLSCEQNLNHDAMYWYRQDPGQGLRLIYYSQIVNDFQKGDIAEGYSVSREKKESFPLTVTSAQKNPTAFYLCASSISGGSAFFGQGTRLTVV.

This clone was counted only a few times. Other DNA sequences within the sample encode an identical CDR3. The chain employs TRBV7-9 and TRBJ2-5; no firm D call. CDR1 is SEHNR, CDR2 FQNEAQ, per germline (reference sequence). Between the trimmed V and J ends, which lost 5 bases and 5 bases, there was a span of 3 bases. The CDR3 is made up of 10 amino acids. In DNA form, the CDR3 reads TGTGCCAGCAGCCGGGAGACCCAGTACTTC. Encoded protein: CASSRETQYF.

This clone was seen just once. This chain uses TRBV30 with TRBJ1-1, with D perhaps TRBD1 (5 bases). CDR3 length equals 13 residues. Trimming left V 2 bases short and J 6 bases short, with 13 bases between. The germline CDR1 and CDR2 sequences are GTSNPN and SVGIG (reference sequence). CDR3 sequence: CAWSRGALSEAFF. In DNA, the CDR3 is TGTGCCTGGAGTCGAGGGGCGCTTTCTGAAGCTTTCTTT.

The CDR3 nucleotides are TGTGCCAGCAATGGGGCCGGAAGGAGCTATGGCTACACCTTC. Residues: CASNGAGRSYGYTF. This chain uses TRBV9 with TRBJ1-2; D might be TRBD1 (5 bases). The germline V gene has CDR1 SGDLS and CDR2 YYNGEE. V was pared by 6 bases and J by 4 bases, with 16 bases between. This CDR3 spans 14 amino acids. Looking up the rest from reference TRBV9 and TRBJ1-2 gives the full variable domain: DSGVTQTPKHLITATGQRVTLRCSPRSGDLSVYWYQQSLDQGLQFLIQYYNGEERAKGNILERFSAQQFPDLHSELNLSSLELGDSALYFCASNGAGRSYGYTFGSGTRLTVV.

The gene calls are TRBV4-1 and TRBJ2-1; 8 nucleotides agree with TRBD2. Germline loops: CDR1 MGHRA, CDR2 YSYEKL. CDR3 length: 16 residues. V gave up 3 bases and J gave up 3 bases; unmatched junction bases: 7. The CDR3 nucleotides are TGCGCCAGCAGCCACCGCGCCGGGACTAGCTACAATGAGCAGTTCTTC. As protein: CASSHRAGTSYNEQFF.

This clone is a singleton in its sample. This chain connects TRBV19 to TRBJ2-1, with D maybe TRBD1 (7 bases). The CDR3 loop spans 15 amino acids. Germline V gene data show CDR1 as LNHDA and CDR2 as SQIVND (reference sequence). Trimming pared 8 bases from V and 10 bases from J, leaving 24 bases between. CDR3 residues: CASLPRRIQGGEQFF. In DNA, the CDR3 is TGTGCCAGTCTCCCCCGGCGAATTCAGGGGGGAGAGCAGTTCTTC.